This is a list of T cell receptor beta chains from one sample in a study of technical replicates of blood from a few donors. TCRdb keeps only in-frame clones here, not all; method: immunoSEQ multiplex PCR. The top ten hold just over 0.3% of the sample, which has under 100,000 clones, about 96% seen once. Sample: T cells isolated from PBMCs. These receptors all stem from a human donor in good health. CDR3s include the opening cysteine and the closing phenylalanine or tryptophan. A D gene is named only where the DNA matches it firmly.

D gene: NA
J gene: TRBJ2-7
V gene: TRBV9
CDR3 DNA: TGTGCCAGCAGCGCTGGGACAAGGGGGTACGAGCAGTACTTC
CDR3 protein: CASSAGTRGYEQYF

D gene: TRBD2
J gene: TRBJ2-5
V gene: TRBV27
CDR3 DNA: TGTGCCAGCAGCCCCGGACTAGCGGGACAAACCCAGTACTTC
CDR3 protein: CASSPGLAGQTQYF

D gene: TRBD2
J gene: TRBJ2-1
V gene: TRBV4-2
CDR3 DNA: TGTGCCAGCAGCCAAGATCTAGCGGTATCCTACAATGAGCAGTTCTTC
CDR3 protein: CASSQDLAVSYNEQFF

D gene: NA
J gene: TRBJ2-7
V gene: TRBV5-1
CDR3 DNA: TGCGCCAGCAGGGACAGCTCCTACGAGCAGTACTTC
CDR3 protein: CASRDSSYEQYF

D gene: TRBD2
J gene: TRBJ2-3
V gene: TRBV9
CDR3 DNA: TGTGCCAGCAGCGTAGGAGCGGGAATCACAGATACGCAGTATTTT
CDR3 protein: CASSVGAGITDTQYF

D gene: TRBD2
J gene: TRBJ2-2
V gene: TRBV7-9
CDR3 DNA: TGTGCCAGCAGCACCCGAGCGGGAGAAATTACGAACACCGGGGAGCTGTTTTTT
CDR3 protein: CASSTRAGEITNTGELFF

D gene: NA
J gene: TRBJ1-4
V gene: TRBV30
CDR3 DNA: TGTGCCTGGAGTGCGGGACACCTTAATGAAAAACTGTTTTTT
CDR3 protein: CAWSAGHLNEKLFF

D gene: NA
J gene: TRBJ2-7
V gene: TRBV19
CDR3 DNA: TGTGCCAGTAGTCCAGGGTTGTATGGCGAGCAGTACTTC
CDR3 protein: CASSPGLYGEQYF

D gene: NA
J gene: TRBJ2-3
V gene: TRBV11-3
CDR3 DNA: TGTGCCAGCAGCTTAGAAAAGCGGACCACAGATACGCAGTATTTT
CDR3 protein: CASSLEKRTTDTQYF

D gene: TRBD1
J gene: TRBJ1-2
V gene: TRBV6-5
CDR3 DNA: TGTGCCAGCAGCCGGGACAGGGCCTATGGCTACACCTTC
CDR3 protein: CASSRDRAYGYTF

D gene: TRBD1
J gene: TRBJ2-1
V gene: TRBV5-6
CDR3 DNA: TGTGCCAGCATACGGACAGGCAGCGAAGGTGAGCAGTTCTTC
CDR3 protein: CASIRTGSEGEQFF